This T cell receptor (beta chain) was identified during a study of blood T cell repertoires in COVID-19. Germline CDR1 reads MNHEY; CDR2 reads SMNVEV (reference sequence). The CDR3 has 13 residues. The V end lost 4 bases, the J end lost 3 bases, and 4 bases lay between the germline ends. About this clone: Distinct nucleotide sequences in the sample also encode this CDR3.

TCRdb keeps only in-frame clones here, not all; method: immunoSEQ multiplex PCR. The repertoire consists of about 310,000 clones, with 85% to 90% occurring once and the leading ten covering about 4.5%. This sequence originates from a woman younger than 30 with acute COVID-19. The chain joins TRBV27 to TRBJ1-6; D gene unclear. Sequenced input: PBMCs or T cells enriched from blood (not recorded which). The CDR3 reads CASSSSYNSPLHF. CDR3 nucleotide sequence: TGTGCCAGCAGTTCCAGCTATAATTCACCCCTCCACTTT.